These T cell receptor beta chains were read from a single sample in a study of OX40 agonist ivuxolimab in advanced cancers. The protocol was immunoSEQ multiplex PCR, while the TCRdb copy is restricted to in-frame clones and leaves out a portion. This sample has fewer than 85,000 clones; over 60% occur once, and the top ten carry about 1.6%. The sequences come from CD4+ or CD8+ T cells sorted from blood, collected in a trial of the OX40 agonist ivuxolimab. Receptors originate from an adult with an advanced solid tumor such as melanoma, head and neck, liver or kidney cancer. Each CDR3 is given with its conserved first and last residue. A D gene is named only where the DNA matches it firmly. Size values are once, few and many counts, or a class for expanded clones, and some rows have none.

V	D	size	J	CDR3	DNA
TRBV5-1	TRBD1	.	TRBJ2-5	CASSFLTGVQETQYF	TGCGCCAGCAGCTTCCTTACAGGGGTACAAGAGACCCAGTACTTC
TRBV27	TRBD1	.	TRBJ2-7	CASAKGQGYEQYF	TGTGCCAGCGCGAAAGGACAGGGGTACGAGCAGTACTTC
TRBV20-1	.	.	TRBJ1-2	CSASGVLFTF	TGCAGTGCTAGTGGAGTGCTGTTCACCTTC
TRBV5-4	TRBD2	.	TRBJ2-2	CASSLGPSGNTGELFF	TGTGCCAGCAGCTTGGGACCTAGCGGGAACACCGGGGAGCTGTTTTTT
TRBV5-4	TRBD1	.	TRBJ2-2	CASSTGTAGELFF	TGTGCCAGCAGCACTGGGACAGCCGGGGAGCTGTTTTTT
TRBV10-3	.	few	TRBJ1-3	CAISERSGNTIYF	TGTGCCATCAGTGAACGCTCTGGAAACACCATATATTTT
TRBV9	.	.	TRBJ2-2	CASSVRNTGELFF	TGTGCCAGCAGCGTACGGAACACCGGGGAGCTGTTTTTT
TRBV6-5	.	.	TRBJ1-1	CASNRWGQPNTEAFF	TGTGCCAGCAATCGGTGGGGACAACCGAACACTGAAGCTTTCTTT
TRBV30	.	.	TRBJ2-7	CAWSVGGRYEQYF	TGTGCCTGGAGTGTAGGGGGGCGGTACGAGCAGTACTTC
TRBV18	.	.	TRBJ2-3	CASSPRTLGWSDTQYF	TGTGCCAGCTCACCGAGGACCCTCGGTTGGTCAGATACGCAGTATTTT
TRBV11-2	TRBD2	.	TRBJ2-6	CASSLKGGGIYSGANVLTF	TGTGCCAGCAGCTTAAAGGGCGGGGGGATTTACTCTGGGGCCAACGTCCTGACTTTC
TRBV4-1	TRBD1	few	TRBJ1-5	CASSQQETGVRQPQHF	TGCGCCAGCAGCCAACAAGAAACAGGGGTAAGGCAGCCCCAGCATTTT
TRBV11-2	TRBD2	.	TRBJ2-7	CASSLGPLGGAYEQYF	TGTGCCAGCAGCTTAGGGCCCCTTGGGGGGGCCTACGAGCAGTACTTC
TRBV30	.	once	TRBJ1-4	CAWSVQDGEKLFF	TGTGCCTGGAGTGTACAGGACGGAGAAAAACTGTTTTTT
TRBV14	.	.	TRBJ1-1	CASSPFHWPTNTEAFF	TGTGCCAGCAGCCCGTTCCACTGGCCGACGAACACTGAAGCTTTCTTT
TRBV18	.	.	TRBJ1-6	CASSPSSGNSPLHF	TGTGCCAGCTCACCAAGCTCAGGGAATTCACCCCTCCACTTT
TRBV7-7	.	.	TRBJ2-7	CASSLSFAPLYEQYF	TGTGCTAGCAGCCTAAGTTTTGCCCCCCTCTACGAGCAGTACTTC
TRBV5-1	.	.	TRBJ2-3	CASSLARPGDTDTQYF	TGCGCCAGCAGCTTGGCACGTCCGGGGGACACAGATACGCAGTATTTT
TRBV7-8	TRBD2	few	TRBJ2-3	CASSHRWGGTQYF	TGTGCCAGCAGCCATAGATGGGGGGGTACGCAGTATTTT
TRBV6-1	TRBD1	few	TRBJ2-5	CASSEAEPGQGTLETQYF	TGTGCCAGCAGTGAAGCAGAACCTGGACAGGGGACGTTGGAGACCCAGTACTTC
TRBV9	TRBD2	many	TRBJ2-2	CASSLKPGLAGSATGELFF	TGTGCCAGCAGCCTTAAGCCGGGACTAGCGGGGTCTGCCACCGGGGAGCTGTTTTTT
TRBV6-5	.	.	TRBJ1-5	CASSSIPGGNQPQHF	TGTGCCAGCTCATCGATACCAGGTGGCAATCAGCCCCAGCATTTT
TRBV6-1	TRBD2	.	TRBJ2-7	CASSAVLAGGIDEQYF	TGTGCCAGCAGTGCCGTACTAGCGGGAGGTATCGACGAGCAGTACTTC
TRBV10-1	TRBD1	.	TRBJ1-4	CASSARTGENEKLFF	TGCGCCAGCAGTGCTAGGACAGGAGAGAATGAAAAACTGTTTTTT
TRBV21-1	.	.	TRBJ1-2	CASRNRVGDRGYTF	TGTGCCAGCAGAAACAGGGTGGGGGATAGGGGCTACACCTTC
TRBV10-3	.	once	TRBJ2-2	CAIRPLSTGELFF	TGTGCCATCAGGCCGCTAAGCACCGGGGAGCTGTTTTTT
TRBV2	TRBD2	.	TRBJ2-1	CATRVLAGGYEQFF	TGTGCCACAAGGGTACTAGCGGGGGGATATGAGCAGTTCTTC
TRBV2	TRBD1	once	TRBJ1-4	CASGNSNRDRGPRGEKLFF	TGTGCCAGCGGAAATTCAAACCGGGACAGGGGGCCCCGAGGAGAAAAACTGTTTTTT